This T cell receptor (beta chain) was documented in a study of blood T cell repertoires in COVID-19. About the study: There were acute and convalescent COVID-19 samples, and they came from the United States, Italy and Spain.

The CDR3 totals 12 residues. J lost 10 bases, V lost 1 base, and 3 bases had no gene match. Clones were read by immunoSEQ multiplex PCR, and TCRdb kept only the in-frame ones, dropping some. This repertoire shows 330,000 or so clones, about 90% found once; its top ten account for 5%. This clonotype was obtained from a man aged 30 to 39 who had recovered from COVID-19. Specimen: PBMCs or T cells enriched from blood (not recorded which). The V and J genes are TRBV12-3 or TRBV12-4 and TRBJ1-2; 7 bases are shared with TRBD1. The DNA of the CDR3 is TGTGCCAGCAGTTTAGTGGGGACAGACTACACCTTC. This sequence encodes CASSLVGTDYTF.